These T cell receptor beta chains were read from a single sample in a study of response to subunit inactivated influenza vaccine. MiXCR was run by TCRdb on the RT-PCR reads, yielding one entry per CDR3 protein. The table includes 500,000 to 600,000 distinct CDR3 sequences, around 13% detected once. The sequenced sample was PBMCs from blood, obtained roughly 45 days after vaccination. Receptors were obtained from a man aged 50 to 59 who received an inactivated influenza vaccine. Each CDR3 is given with its conserved first and last residue. Fields, in order: V gene, clone size, J gene, D gene, CDR3 protein, CDR3 DNA. D genes are given only for firm matches. Expanded clones get a size class; other rows say once, few or many, or leave the size out.

>TRBV5-5|-|TRBJ1-6|-
CASTLEGGRSSPLHF
TGTGCCAGCACCCTTGAGGGGGGGCGAAGTTCACCCCTCCACTTT
>TRBV7-2|few|TRBJ2-7|-
CASSLGWEDLSYEQYF
TGTGCCAGCAGCTTAGGTTGGGAAGACCTATCCTACGAGCAGTACTTC
>TRBV11-1|few|TRBJ2-2|TRBD2
CASSLVVGLAGPTGELFF
TGTGCCAGCAGCTTAGTCGTCGGACTAGCGGGACCTACCGGGGAGCTGTTTTTT
>TRBV7-9|-|TRBJ2-7|-
CASSINRDREQYF
TGTGCCAGCAGCATAAACAGGGATCGGGAGCAGTACTTC
>TRBV25-1|few|TRBJ1-2|-
CASSEGQFLRMTF
TGTGCCAGCAGTGAAGGGCAGTTCCTTAGGATGACCTTC
>TRBV7-2|few|TRBJ2-7|TRBD1
CASSDRQGSGEQYF
TGTGCCAGCAGCGACCGACAGGGTTCGGGGGAGCAGTACTTC
>TRBV6-5|few|TRBJ2-3|TRBD2
CASSYSTRLAGTDTQYF
TGTGCCAGCAGTTACTCTACCCGGCTAGCGGGAACAGATACGCAGTATTTT
>TRBV5-1|few|TRBJ2-7|TRBD1
CASSGGQGSYEQYF
TGCGCCAGCAGCGGGGGACAGGGCTCCTACGAGCAGTACTTC
>TRBV6-1|-|TRBJ2-4|TRBD2
CASMAGGLAKNIQYF
TGTGCCAGCATGGCGGGGGGACTAGCCAAAAACATTCAGTACTTC
>TRBV12-3/TRBV12-4|-|TRBJ2-7|TRBD1
CASRTGFEQYF
TGTGCCAGCAGGACAGGGTTCGAGCAGTACTTC
>TRBV20-1|many|TRBJ2-7|TRBD2
CSAHGRGTTYEQYF
TGCAGTGCTCATGGCCGCGGGACTACCTACGAGCAGTACTTC
>TRBV3-1|few|TRBJ2-3|-
CASRPSLGPLGASGADTQYF
TGTGCCAGCAGACCATCCCTTGGACCGCTGGGGGCTAGCGGCGCAGATACGCAGTATTTT
>TRBV4-1|few|TRBJ2-1|TRBD2
CASSPRAGRTGHNEQFF
TGCGCCAGCAGTCCCCGGGCCGGGAGGACGGGCCACAATGAGCAGTTCTTC
>TRBV2|-|TRBJ1-6|-
CASSERGDLHF
TGTGCCAGCAGTGAACGGGGGGACCTCCACTTT
>TRBV27|-|TRBJ2-3|TRBD2
CASSSGSGRGADTQYF
TGTGCCAGCAGCTCCGGGAGCGGGAGGGGCGCAGATACGCAGTATTTT
>TRBV6-5|few|TRBJ2-7|-
CASSSKPDSGYEQYF
TGTGCCAGCAGTTCTAAACCAGATTCGGGGTACGAGCAGTACTTC
>TRBV9|-|TRBJ1-1|TRBD1
CASSDRDRNTEAFF
TGTGCCAGCAGCGACCGGGACAGAAACACTGAAGCTTTCTTT
>TRBV7-2|-|TRBJ2-5|TRBD1
CASSLWDRKETQYF
TGTGCCAGCAGCTTATGGGACAGGAAAGAGACCCAGTACTTC
>TRBV7-2|few|TRBJ2-5|TRBD2
CASSPAPLTGGQETQYF
TGTGCCAGCAGCCCCGCCCCTCTAACGGGGGGCCAAGAGACCCAGTACTTC
>TRBV20-1|few|TRBJ2-2|-
CSARRGEGGLGELFF
TGCAGTGCCAGAAGAGGGGAAGGGGGACTTGGGGAGCTGTTTTTT
>TRBV20-1|-|TRBJ2-5|TRBD2
CSASSTGGETQYF
TGCAGTGCTAGTTCTACGGGGGGAGAGACCCAGTACTTC
>TRBV24-1|few|TRBJ2-1|-
CATSDWATGEQFF
TGTGCCACCAGTGACTGGGCCACCGGTGAGCAGTTCTTC
>TRBV9|-|TRBJ1-5|-
CASSVGTDYNQPQHF
TGTGCCAGCAGCGTCGGGACCGACTACAATCAGCCCCAGCATTTT
>TRBV10-1|few|TRBJ1-2|-
CASSEKFESRDHGYTF
TGCGCCAGCAGTGAGAAGTTCGAGTCAAGGGATCATGGCTACACCTTC
>TRBV4-1|-|TRBJ2-7|-
CASSQEGGASSYEQYF
TGCGCCAGCAGCCAAGAAGGGGGGGCTAGCTCCTACGAGCAGTACTTC
>TRBV29-1|many|TRBJ2-5|-
CSGARQDLETQYF
TGCAGCGGGGCCCGACAGGATTTAGAGACCCAGTACTTC
>TRBV9|few|TRBJ1-6|-
CASSPLVFGVSPLHF
TGTGCCAGCAGCCCACTCGTCTTTGGAGTTTCACCCCTCCACTTT
>TRBV28|-|TRBJ2-1|TRBD2
CASRVGTRIDNEQFF
TGTGCCAGCAGGGTCGGGACTAGAATCGACAATGAGCAGTTCTTC
>TRBV7-2|few|TRBJ2-3|TRBD2
CASSQLAGGPNTQYF
TGTGCCAGCAGCCAACTAGCGGGGGGGCCCAATACGCAGTATTTT
>TRBV5-6|many|TRBJ2-7|-
CASSRLSYEQYF
TGTGCCAGCAGCCGCTTATCCTACGAGCAGTACTTC
>TRBV7-7|few|TRBJ2-3|-
CASSLRLDRTDTQYF
TGTGCTAGCAGCTTACGACTGGATCGCACAGATACGCAGTATTTT
>TRBV19|-|TRBJ2-1|TRBD2
CASSVRSLAGGWNEQFF
TGTGCCAGTAGTGTAAGGAGTTTGGCGGGAGGGTGGAATGAGCAGTTCTTC
>TRBV5-1|few|TRBJ1-5|-
CASSLVVTEVYSNQPQHF
TGCGCCAGCAGCTTGGTCGTGACAGAGGTATATAGCAATCAGCCCCAGCATTTT
>TRBV11-3|-|TRBJ2-2|-
CASSLVGTVNTGELFF
TGTGCCAGCAGCTTAGTTGGGACGGTGAACACCGGGGAGCTGTTTTTT
>TRBV12-3/TRBV12-4|-|TRBJ1-5|-
CASSFSPNQPQHF
TGTGCCAGCAGTTTTTCCCCAAATCAGCCCCAGCATTTT
>TRBV20-1|-|TRBJ1-5|-
CSARSGQGSRPQHF
TGCAGTGCTAGGTCGGGGCAGGGATCGCGGCCCCAGCATTTT
>TRBV5-1|-|TRBJ2-5|TRBD1
CASSLPGTGGLQETQYF
TGCGCCAGCAGCTTGCCGGGGACAGGGGGTCTCCAAGAGACCCAGTACTTC
>TRBV7-9|many|TRBJ2-1|TRBD2
CATRTSGSNEQFF
TGTGCCACGCGGACTAGCGGGAGCAATGAGCAGTTCTTC
>TRBV9|-|TRBJ2-1|-
CASSSGSSSYNEQFF
TGTGCCAGCAGCTCGGGTTCGAGCTCCTACAATGAGCAGTTCTTC
>TRBV10-3|-|TRBJ1-1|-
CALRRDLNTEAFF
TGTGCCCTTCGCCGGGATTTGAACACTGAAGCTTTCTTT
>TRBV20-1|-|TRBJ2-2|TRBD1
CSALTGDTTGKLFF
TGCAGTGCGTTGACAGGGGATACGACAGGGAAGCTGTTTTTT